This TCR beta chain emerged from a study of shared clonotypes between healthy human individuals. V lost 3 bases and J lost 0, with 17 bases in between. The CDR3 extends over 18 amino acids. Germline CDR1 reads MNHEY; CDR2 reads SMNVEV (reference sequence). DNA at about 200 ng, 25,000 to 35,000 T cell genomes, went into sorted-subset replicate PCRs. How the authors handled the data: Filtering differed because ImmunoSEQ produced junction-only sequences that carried no quality scores. The assay was immunoSEQ multiplex PCR, and TCRdb's table has in-frame clones only and misses some. The V and J calls and clone size come from that table; D and trimming were worked out from the DNA. The data contain about 2.1 million clones, just over 90% of them singletons. Cells designated naive CD8 were CD45RO-negative and were positively selected for CCR7, with terminally differentiated effector memory CD45RA+ cells excluded. Adults of Caucasian background living in Nashville, Tennessee made up all donors.

The TCR sequence derives from a man aged 18 to 29 in good health. Some clones in this sample may be carry-over from other donors' samples. This chain joins TRBV27 and TRBJ2-2, with D possibly TRBD1 on 6 matching bases. The sequenced material came from naive CD8+ T cells from PBMCs. This CDR3 reads CASSFYGQYLANTGELFF. The DNA for the CDR3 is TGTGCCAGCAGTTTTTACGGACAGTACCTAGCGAACACCGGGGAGCTGTTTTTT.